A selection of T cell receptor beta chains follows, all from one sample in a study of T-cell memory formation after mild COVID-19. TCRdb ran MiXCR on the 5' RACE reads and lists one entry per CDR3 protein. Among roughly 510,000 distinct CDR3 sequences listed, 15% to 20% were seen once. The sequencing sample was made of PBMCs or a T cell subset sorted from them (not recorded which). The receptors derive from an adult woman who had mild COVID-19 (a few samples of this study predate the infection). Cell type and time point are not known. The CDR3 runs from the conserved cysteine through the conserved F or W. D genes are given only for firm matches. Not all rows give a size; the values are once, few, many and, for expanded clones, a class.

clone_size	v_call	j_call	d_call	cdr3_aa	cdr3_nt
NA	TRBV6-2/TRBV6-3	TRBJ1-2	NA	CASSRDIGYTF	TGTGCCAGCAGCCGTGATATAGGCTACACCTTC
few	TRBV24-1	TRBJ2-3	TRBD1	CATIGDRGQSEDTQYF	TGTGCCACCATCGGGGACAGGGGGCAATCTGAAGATACGCAGTATTTT
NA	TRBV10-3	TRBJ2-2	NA	CAISERSSANTGELFF	TGTGCCATCAGTGAGCGGTCTAGCGCTAACACCGGGGAGCTGTTTTTT
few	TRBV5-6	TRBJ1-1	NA	CASSGRGSEAFF	TGTGCCAGCAGCGGCAGGGGTTCCGAAGCTTTCTTT
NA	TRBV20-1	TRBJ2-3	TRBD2	CSAQRGLASDTQYF	TGCAGTGCCCAACGGGGACTAGCGTCAGATACGCAGTATTTT
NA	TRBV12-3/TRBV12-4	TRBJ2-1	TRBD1	CASSPRTGVDEQFF	TGTGCCAGCAGCCCCAGGACAGGGGTCGATGAGCAGTTCTTC
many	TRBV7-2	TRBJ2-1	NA	CASSFNSRSSYNEQFF	TGTGCCAGCAGCTTCAATAGCAGAAGCTCCTACAATGAGCAGTTCTTC
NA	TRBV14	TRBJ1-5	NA	CASSQPAGLLTPSNQPQHF	TGTGCCAGCAGCCAACCCGCGGGACTCCTTACCCCTAGCAATCAGCCCCAGCATTTT
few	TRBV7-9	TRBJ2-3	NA	CASSFTQGSTDTQYF	TGTGCCAGCAGCTTTACCCAGGGGAGCACAGATACGCAGTATTTT
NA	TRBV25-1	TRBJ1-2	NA	CASSGRATYGYTF	TGTGCCAGCAGTGGTAGGGCTACCTATGGCTACACCTTC
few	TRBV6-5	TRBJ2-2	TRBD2	CASSQRLAGTGELFF	TGTGCCAGCAGCCAAAGACTAGCGGGGACCGGGGAGCTGTTTTTT
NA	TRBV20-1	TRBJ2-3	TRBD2	CRTSGGRSTDTQYF	TGCAGAACTAGCGGGGGCCGTAGCACAGATACGCAGTATTTT
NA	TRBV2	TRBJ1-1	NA	CASSEAAGWGGTEAFF	TGTGCCAGCAGTGAAGCGGCGGGATGGGGAGGCACTGAAGCTTTCTTT
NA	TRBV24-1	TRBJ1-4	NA	CATSDGGEKLFF	TGTGCCACCAGTGACGGGGGTGAAAAACTGTTTTTT
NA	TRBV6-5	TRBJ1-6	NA	CASSYIGQGISPLHF	TGTGCCAGCAGTTACATCGGGCAGGGGATCTCACCCCTCCACTTT
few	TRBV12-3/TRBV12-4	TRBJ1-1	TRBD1	CASSWSGGTEAFF	TGTGCCAGCAGCTGGTCAGGGGGGACTGAAGCTTTCTTT
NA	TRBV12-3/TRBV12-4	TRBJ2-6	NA	CASRGQLSGANVLTF	TGTGCCAGCAGAGGACAGCTTTCTGGGGCCAACGTCCTGACTTTC
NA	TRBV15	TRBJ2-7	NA	CATSRVRGHEQYF	TGTGCCACCAGCAGAGTAAGGGGCCACGAGCAGTACTTC
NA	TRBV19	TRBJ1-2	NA	CASTIMGGAHGYTF	TGTGCCAGTACCATAATGGGGGGGGCGCATGGCTACACCTTC
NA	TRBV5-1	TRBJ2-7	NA	CATLLIQVSEYF	TGCGCCACCCTACTCATACAGGTGTCGGAGTACTTC
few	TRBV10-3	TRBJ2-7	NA	CAIGDYEQYF	TGTGCCATCGGGGACTACGAGCAGTACTTC
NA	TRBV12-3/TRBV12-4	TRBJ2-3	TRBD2	CASSFKGRGLAPDTQYF	TGTGCCAGCAGTTTTAAGGGCAGGGGACTAGCTCCAGATACGCAGTATTTT
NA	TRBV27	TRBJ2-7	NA	CASSLSTGKGYEQYF	TGTGCCAGCAGTTTATCGACGGGTAAAGGCTACGAGCAGTACTTC
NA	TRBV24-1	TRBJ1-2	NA	CATSERGGYGYTF	TGTGCCACCAGTGAACGGGGGGGCTATGGCTACACCTTC
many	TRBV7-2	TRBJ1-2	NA	CASTLSVYGARGYGYTF	TGTGCCAGCACCCTTTCGGTTTATGGGGCGCGTGGCTATGGCTACACCTTC
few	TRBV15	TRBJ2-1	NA	CATSRGGVYNEQFF	TGTGCCACCAGCAGAGGGGGGGTTTACAATGAGCAGTTCTTC
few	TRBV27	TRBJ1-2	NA	CASRDSHYGYTF	TGTGCCAGCAGGGACAGTCACTATGGCTACACCTTC
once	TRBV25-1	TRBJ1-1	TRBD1	CASSDRGGAEAFF	TGTGCCAGCAGCGACAGGGGTGGCGCTGAAGCTTTCTTT
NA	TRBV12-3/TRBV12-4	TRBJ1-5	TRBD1	CASVNRGGNQPQHF	TGTGCCAGCGTTAACAGGGGTGGCAATCAGCCCCAGCATTTT
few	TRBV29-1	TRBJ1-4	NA	CSVERERGEKLFF	TGCAGCGTTGAACGTGAGCGAGGTGAAAAACTGTTTTTT
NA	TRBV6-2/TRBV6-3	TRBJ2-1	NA	CASSLISASNEQFF	TGTGCCAGCTCCCTTATCAGCGCCAGCAATGAGCAGTTCTTC
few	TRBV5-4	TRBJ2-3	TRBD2	CASSPQQGRVPATDTQYF	TGTGCCAGCAGCCCACAACAAGGGAGGGTTCCGGCAACAGATACGCAGTATTTT
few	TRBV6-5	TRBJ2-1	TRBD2	CASSYDSGGGGEQFF	TGTGCCAGCAGTTACGATAGCGGGGGAGGAGGAGAGCAGTTCTTC
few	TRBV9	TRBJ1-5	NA	CASSVTPDSNQPQHF	TGTGCCAGCAGCGTAACCCCAGATAGCAATCAGCCCCAGCATTTT
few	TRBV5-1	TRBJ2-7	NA	CASSLASGRVGEQYF	TGCGCCAGCAGCTTGGCATCGGGCAGGGTGGGCGAGCAGTACTTC
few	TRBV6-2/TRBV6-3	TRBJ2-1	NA	CASRDLATPYNEQFF	TGTGCCAGCAGGGACCTAGCGACGCCTTACAATGAGCAGTTCTTC
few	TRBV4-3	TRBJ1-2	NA	CASSPDALTGSGGYTF	TGCGCCAGCAGCCCCGACGCATTAACAGGGTCCGGTGGCTACACCTTC
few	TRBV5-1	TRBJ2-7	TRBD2	CASSLGTSGIVSYEQYF	TGCGCCAGCAGCTTGGGAACTAGCGGGATCGTATCGTACGAGCAGTACTTC
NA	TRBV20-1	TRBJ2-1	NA	CSARASETYNEQFF	TGCAGTGCTAGAGCGAGCGAGACCTACAATGAGCAGTTCTTC